The rows below give T cell receptor beta chains drawn from one sample of a study of blood T cell repertoires in COVID-19. Here immunoSEQ multiplex PCR was the method, and the copy in TCRdb shows in-frame clones only, minus some. In the table there are about 110,000 clones, roughly 88% of which are singletons. Sequencing was performed on peripheral blood. The receptors were gathered from a woman of 80 years or more with active or convalescent COVID-19. The CDR3 runs from the conserved cysteine through the conserved F or W. Fields, in order: CDR3 protein, V gene, clone size. For some rows the clone size is stated as once, few or many, or as a class when expanded; others skip it.

CDR3 protein: CASGLVVAGGPSYNEQFF; V gene: TRBV12-5; clone size: -
CDR3 protein: CASSSDSGNTIYF; V gene: TRBV7-3; clone size: -
CDR3 protein: CASSQTPRLAGDTDTQYF; V gene: TRBV14; clone size: -
CDR3 protein: CASSFPLYGYTF; V gene: TRBV28; clone size: -
CDR3 protein: CASINNEQFF; V gene: TRBV9; clone size: -
CDR3 protein: CASTTGTGGQNNQPQHF; V gene: TRBV7-2; clone size: -
CDR3 protein: CASSPLPDTQYF; V gene: TRBV5-1; clone size: -
CDR3 protein: CAWSASSYEQYF; V gene: TRBV30; clone size: -
CDR3 protein: CASSRGQYNSPLHF; V gene: TRBV5-1; clone size: -
CDR3 protein: CASSLRDTTGELFF; V gene: TRBV5-1; clone size: -
CDR3 protein: CASRKQGLFF; V gene: TRBV12-3/TRBV12-4; clone size: few
CDR3 protein: CASSPTSGRVTGELFF; V gene: TRBV5-5; clone size: -
CDR3 protein: CASSLDRGRANYGYTF; V gene: TRBV28; clone size: -
CDR3 protein: CASSSPGQNTEAFF; V gene: TRBV5-4; clone size: -
CDR3 protein: CASSSRQGAWNTEAFF; V gene: TRBV11-2; clone size: once
CDR3 protein: CASNSKNRVGETQYF; V gene: TRBV28; clone size: -
CDR3 protein: CAWDVSGTHNEQFF; V gene: TRBV30; clone size: -
CDR3 protein: CASSSTGTTGNTIYF; V gene: TRBV5-1; clone size: medium-sized
CDR3 protein: CASSGTSGRETQYF; V gene: TRBV9; clone size: medium-sized
CDR3 protein: CASSRTSGSGEQYF; V gene: TRBV7-3; clone size: few
CDR3 protein: CASSPSQEIYEQYF; V gene: TRBV18; clone size: -
CDR3 protein: CASSPLAVSYNEQFF; V gene: TRBV5-5; clone size: -
CDR3 protein: CASSPEGGRYNEQFF; V gene: TRBV4-2; clone size: -
CDR3 protein: CASSPLETQYF; V gene: TRBV28; clone size: few
CDR3 protein: CASSKGQVNEQYF; V gene: TRBV11-3; clone size: -
CDR3 protein: CATSDQTHSGWNGYTF; V gene: TRBV24-1; clone size: -
CDR3 protein: CASSQVAGYYNEQFF; V gene: TRBV4-1; clone size: -
CDR3 protein: CAWSVRDNTEAFF; V gene: TRBV30; clone size: -
CDR3 protein: CASSIDFRVGELFF; V gene: TRBV19; clone size: -
CDR3 protein: CASGDRFTYEQYF; V gene: TRBV6-5; clone size: -
CDR3 protein: CASSPAGGEYGYTF; V gene: TRBV18; clone size: -
CDR3 protein: CASSPTGTSGRADEQFF; V gene: TRBV27; clone size: few
CDR3 protein: CASSAGQLNTEAFF; V gene: TRBV5-4; clone size: -
CDR3 protein: CASSKRGKGVYGEQFF; V gene: TRBV21-1; clone size: once
CDR3 protein: CASSPPRIAGATGELFF; V gene: TRBV18; clone size: -
CDR3 protein: CASSFGDSRNQPQHF; V gene: TRBV7-9; clone size: -
CDR3 protein: CASSFGAGDAGYTF; V gene: TRBV5-1; clone size: -
CDR3 protein: CASRVAGSSIQYF; V gene: TRBV5-4; clone size: -
CDR3 protein: CAWSRVGAVEAFF; V gene: TRBV30; clone size: -
CDR3 protein: CASSSGLAGPSTDTQYF; V gene: TRBV28; clone size: once
CDR3 protein: CASSLAPGTTEQYF; V gene: TRBV7-2; clone size: once
CDR3 protein: CASSGLGQVSYNEQFF; V gene: TRBV2; clone size: -